The 6 T cell receptor beta chains below were found in one sample sequenced in a study of regulatory T cells in long-lasting Graves disease. Relying on iRepertoire HTBI primers and Arm-PCR of CDR3 regions, the team built TCR beta libraries. One entry per CDR3 protein results from TCRdb running MiXCR on the multiplex PCR reads. In the table there are 500,000 to 700,000 distinct CDR3 sequences, under 20% of which are singletons. Time point here: newly diagnosed GD, antithyroid drugs for less than 3 months. PBMCs were the source of the RNA used for TCR sequencing. These records were also assigned to another study, of T cells in Graves' hyperthyroidism and ophthalmopathy.

Material: peripheral blood mononuclear cells (PBMCs), obtained at new diagnosis, from a patient treated with antithyroid drugs. Receptors were obtained from a woman in her 30s with Graves disease.

Regarding this clonotype: Possible read error: a much larger clone is one base away. V is TRBV28 and J is TRBJ2-7; 7 bases line up with TRBD2. The CDR3 runs 16 residues. Germline CDR1 MDHEN, CDR2 SYDVKM. The V gene end was trimmed by 6 bases and the J gene end by 2 bases; junction bases not matched to a gene: 13. CDR3 amino acids: CASSSMIGGRAYEQYF. In nucleotides, the CDR3 is TGTGCCAGCAGCTCCATGATAGGAGGGAGGGCCTACGAGCAGTACTTC.

The J gene is TRBJ2-5, the V gene TRBV12-3 or TRBV12-4; D possibly corresponds to TRBD2 (7 bases). V dropped 7 bases and J dropped 4 bases, with 22 bases sitting between them. CDR3 length: 16 residues. The CDR3 DNA reads TGTGCCAGCAAATATGGGAAGGGTAGGGGGGGAGAGACCCAGTACTTC. This sequence encodes CASKYGKGRGGETQYF.

This chain uses TRBV29-1 with TRBJ2-2, with D possibly TRBD2 on 5 matching bases. Germline CDR1 SQVTM, CDR2 ANQGSEA. This CDR3 is built from 12 residues. CDR3 in DNA: TGCGGACTTGGCTCGGTAACCGGGGAGCTGTTTTTT. It yields the protein CGLGSVTGELFF.

The chain links TRBV28 to TRBJ1-6; D perhaps matches TRBD1 (6 bases). V was clipped by 4 bases and J by 7 bases, with 20 bases between them. Germline values: CDR1 MDHEN, CDR2 SYDVKM. The CDR3 is 17 residues long. The CDR3 region has the DNA TGTGCCAGCAGTTCATCGCCCCTCAGGGGCGGGAATTCACCCCTCCACTTT. This sequence encodes CASSSSPLRGGNSPLHF.

Ten or more counts support this clonotype. V gene TRBV12-3 or TRBV12-4 combines with J gene TRBJ1-5; TRBD1 is a possible D gene (5 bases). With 1 base removed from V and 6 bases from J, the gap between germline ends came to 16 bases. The CDR3 is 16 residues long. CDR3 protein: CASSLGPDSASQPQHF. For the CDR3, the DNA is TGTGCCAGCAGTTTAGGCCCTGACAGCGCAAGTCAGCCCCAGCATTTT.

This clonotype has at least ten counts. The chain combines TRBV7-2 with TRBJ1-5; D is uncertain. V lost 1 base to trimming and J lost 6 bases, with 7 bases between them. The CDR3 covers 13 residues. Looked up from germline, CDR1 is SGHTA and CDR2 is FQGNSA. CDR3 sequence: CASSLGFRQPQHF. CDR3 sequence (DNA): TGTGCCAGCAGCTTAGGATTCCGTCAGCCCCAGCATTTT.